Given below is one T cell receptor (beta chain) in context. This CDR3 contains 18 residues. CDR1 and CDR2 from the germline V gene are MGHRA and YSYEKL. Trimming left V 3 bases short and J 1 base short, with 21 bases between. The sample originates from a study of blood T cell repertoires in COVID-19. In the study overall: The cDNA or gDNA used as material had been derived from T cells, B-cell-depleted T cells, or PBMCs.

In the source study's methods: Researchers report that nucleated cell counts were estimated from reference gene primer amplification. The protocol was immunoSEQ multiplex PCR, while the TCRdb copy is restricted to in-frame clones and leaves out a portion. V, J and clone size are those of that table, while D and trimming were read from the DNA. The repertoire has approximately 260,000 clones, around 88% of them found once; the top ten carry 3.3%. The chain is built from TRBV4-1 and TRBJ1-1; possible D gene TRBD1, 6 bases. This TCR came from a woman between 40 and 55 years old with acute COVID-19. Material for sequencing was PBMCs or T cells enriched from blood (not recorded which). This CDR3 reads CASSQPTVGRGANTEAFF. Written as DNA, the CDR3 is TGCGCCAGCAGCCAGCCCACGGTAGGTCGGGGGGCGAACACTGAAGCTTTCTTT.